This T cell receptor beta chain was observed in a study of post-analysis software for immune sequencing data. Study-wide findings and caveats: F measure grouped same-batch samples tightly together. The five TRBV segments detected at higher frequency in patients than in controls included TRBV5-6, TRBV5-1 and TRBV20-1.

Tagging with unique molecular identifiers was a feature of the TCR beta cDNA libraries. TCRdb ran MiXCR on the PCR reads and lists one entry per CDR3 protein. The sample contains 500,000 to 600,000 distinct CDR3 sequences, around 40% of which appear only once. Germline loops: CDR1 DFQATT, CDR2 SNEGSKA (reference sequence). The ends lost 4 bases at V and 0 bases at J; junction bases unmatched: 9. The CDR3 has 16 amino acids. Details on this clonotype: The antigen is undetermined.

This TCR came from a girl aged 10 to 17 with multiple sclerosis. The V call is TRBV20-1, the J call TRBJ1-2; 9 positions match TRBD1. Sequenced: blood. The CDR3, as DNA: TGCAGTGCTATGATGAGGGGACAGGGAACTAACTATGGCTACACCTTC. It codes for CSAMMRGQGTNYGYTF.